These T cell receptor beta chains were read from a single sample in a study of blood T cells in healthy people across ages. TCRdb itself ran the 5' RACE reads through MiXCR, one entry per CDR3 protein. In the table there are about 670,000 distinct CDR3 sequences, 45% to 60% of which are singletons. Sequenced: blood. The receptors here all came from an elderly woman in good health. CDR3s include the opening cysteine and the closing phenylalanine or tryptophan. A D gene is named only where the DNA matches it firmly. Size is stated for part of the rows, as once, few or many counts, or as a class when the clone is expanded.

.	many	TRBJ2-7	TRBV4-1	CASSQDPLGSYEQYF	TGCGCCAGCAGCCAAGATCCTTTGGGATCCTACGAGCAGTACTTC
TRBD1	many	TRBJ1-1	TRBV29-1	CSVTLPGGTEAFF	TGCAGCGTTACCCTTCCAGGGGGCACTGAAGCTTTCTTT
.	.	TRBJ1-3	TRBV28	CASTGPHSGNTIYF	TGTGCCAGCACCGGACCGCACTCTGGAAACACCATATATTTT
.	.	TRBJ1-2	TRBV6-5	CASSTGGLENGYTF	TGTGCCAGCAGCACGGGGGGATTGGAAAATGGCTACACCTTC
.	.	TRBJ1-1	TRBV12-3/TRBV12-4	CASSLDSSNTEAFF	TGTGCCAGCAGTCTAGACAGTTCTAACACTGAAGCTTTCTTT
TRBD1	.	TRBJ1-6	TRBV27	CASSLSPPTGSSYNSPLHF	TGTGCCAGCAGTTTAAGTCCCCCGACAGGGAGCTCCTATAATTCACCCCTCCACTTT
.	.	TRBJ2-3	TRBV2	CASSPGVVDTQYF	TGTGCCAGCAGTCCTGGGGTGGTCGATACGCAGTATTTT
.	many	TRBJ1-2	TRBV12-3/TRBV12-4	CASSLSRGRVGAYGYTF	TGTGCCAGCAGTTTATCCCGGGGAAGGGTTGGGGCTTACGGCTACACCTTC
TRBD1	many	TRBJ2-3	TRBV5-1	CASTRQGASDTQYF	TGCGCCAGCACCCGACAGGGGGCTTCAGATACGCAGTATTTT
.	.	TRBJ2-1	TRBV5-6	CASSLTGTGEQFF	TGTGCCAGCAGCTTGACAGGGACGGGTGAGCAGTTCTTC
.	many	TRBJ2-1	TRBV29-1	CSVAYGRSYNEQFF	TGCAGCGTTGCTTATGGCCGCTCCTACAATGAGCAGTTCTTC
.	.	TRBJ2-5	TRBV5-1	CASSHNGNNQETQYF	TGCGCCAGCAGCCACAACGGGAACAATCAAGAGACCCAGTACTTC
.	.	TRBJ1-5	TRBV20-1	CSARAGEGNQPQHF	TGCAGTGCTAGAGCAGGGGAGGGCAATCAGCCCCAGCATTTT
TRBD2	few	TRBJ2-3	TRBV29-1	CSVKTSGYTDTQYF	TGCAGCGTTAAGACTAGCGGATACACAGATACGCAGTATTTT
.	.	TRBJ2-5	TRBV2	CAIQAKWETQYF	TGTGCCATACAGGCAAAGTGGGAGACCCAGTACTTC
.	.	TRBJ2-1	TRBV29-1	CSVLQGFPYNEQFF	TGCAGCGTTTTACAGGGTTTCCCATACAATGAGCAGTTCTTC
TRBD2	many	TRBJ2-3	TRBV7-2	CASSPAGGRTDTQYF	TGTGCCAGCAGCCCAGCGGGGGGGCGCACAGATACGCAGTATTTT
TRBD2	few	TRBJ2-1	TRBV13	CASSAERGFGEQFF	TGTGCCAGCAGCGCTGAGCGGGGGTTTGGTGAGCAGTTCTTC
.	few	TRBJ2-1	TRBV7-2	CASSLYRDEQFF	TGTGCCAGCAGCTTGTACAGGGATGAGCAGTTCTTC
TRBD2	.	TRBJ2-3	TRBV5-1	CASSWAGDLPTDTQYF	TGCGCCAGCAGCTGGGCGGGGGACCTTCCCACAGATACGCAGTATTTT
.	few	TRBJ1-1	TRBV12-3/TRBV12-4	CASSFFVRTEAFF	TGTGCCAGCAGTTTCTTTGTGCGCACTGAAGCTTTCTTT
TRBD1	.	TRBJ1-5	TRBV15	CATSNNRGYSNQPQHF	TGTGCCACCAGCAATAACAGGGGATATAGCAATCAGCCCCAGCATTTT
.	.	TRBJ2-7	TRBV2	CASSDSYGFEDEQYF	TGTGCCAGCAGTGATTCCTACGGCTTTGAGGACGAGCAGTACTTC
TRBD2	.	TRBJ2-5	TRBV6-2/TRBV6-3	CASEQATSGMGTQYF	TGTGCCAGCGAACAGGCGACGAGCGGGATGGGGACCCAGTACTTC
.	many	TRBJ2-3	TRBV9	CASSVGMLGGTDTQYF	TGTGCCAGCAGCGTTGGGATGCTAGGGGGCACAGATACGCAGTATTTT
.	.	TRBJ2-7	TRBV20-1	CSAGLRDPYEQYF	TGCAGTGCCGGACTGCGAGACCCCTACGAGCAGTACTTC
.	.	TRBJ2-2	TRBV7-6	CASGGGTGELFF	TGTGCCAGCGGAGGGGGGACCGGGGAGCTGTTTTTT
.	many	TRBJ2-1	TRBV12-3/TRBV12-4	CASSQQSPSYNEQFF	TGTGCCAGCAGTCAACAGTCGCCCTCCTACAATGAGCAGTTCTTC
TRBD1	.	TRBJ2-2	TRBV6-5	CASSYSKVAGGRSTGELFF	TGTGCCAGCAGTTACTCGAAGGTTGCAGGGGGCAGGAGCACCGGGGAGCTGTTTTTT
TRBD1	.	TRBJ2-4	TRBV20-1	CSAEGGSKNIQYF	TGCAGTGCTGAAGGGGGCTCCAAAAACATTCAGTACTTC
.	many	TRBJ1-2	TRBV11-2	CASSNPHSFYGYTF	TGTGCCAGCAGCAACCCCCATAGCTTCTATGGCTACACCTTC
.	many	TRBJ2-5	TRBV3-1	CASQNRGGETQYF	TGTGCCAGCCAAAATAGGGGAGGAGAGACCCAGTACTTC
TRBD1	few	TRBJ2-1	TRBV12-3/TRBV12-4	CASSPPGGLIYEQFF	TGTGCCAGCAGTCCCCCAGGGGGCCTCATCTATGAGCAGTTCTTC
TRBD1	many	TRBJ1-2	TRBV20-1	CSASQRTGRYGYTF	TGCAGTGCTAGCCAGAGGACAGGGCGTTATGGCTACACCTTC
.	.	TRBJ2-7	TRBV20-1	CSASGGTADYEQYF	TGCAGTGCTAGCGGCGGGACAGCCGATTACGAGCAGTACTTC
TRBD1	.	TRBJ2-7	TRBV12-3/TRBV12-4	CASSPGQNGEQYF	TGTGCCAGCAGCCCGGGACAGAACGGCGAGCAGTACTTC
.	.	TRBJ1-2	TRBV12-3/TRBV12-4	CASRLQGGLGYTF	TGTGCCAGCAGACTCCAAGGGGGGCTAGGCTACACCTTC
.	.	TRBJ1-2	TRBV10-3	CAISEGDVGYTF	TGTGCCATCAGTGAGGGGGACGTAGGCTACACCTTC
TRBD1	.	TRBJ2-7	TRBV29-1	CSIQPGTGVEQYF	TGCAGCATCCAACCCGGGACAGGGGTCGAGCAGTACTTC
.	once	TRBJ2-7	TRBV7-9	CASSQASVPEQYF	TGTGCCAGCAGCCAAGCTAGCGTGCCCGAGCAGTACTTC
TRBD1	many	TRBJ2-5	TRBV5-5	CASSGDRGRETQYF	TGTGCCAGCAGCGGGGACAGGGGACGAGAGACCCAGTACTTC
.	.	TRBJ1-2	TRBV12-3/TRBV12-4	CASSYQVRGYGYTF	TGTGCCAGCAGTTACCAGGTCCGGGGCTATGGCTACACCTTC
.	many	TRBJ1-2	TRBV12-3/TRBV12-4	CASGVGPNYGYTF	TGTGCCAGCGGGGTTGGTCCTAACTATGGCTACACCTTC
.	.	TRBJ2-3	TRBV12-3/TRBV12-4	CASSWSEADTQYF	TGTGCCAGCAGTTGGAGCGAGGCAGATACGCAGTATTTT
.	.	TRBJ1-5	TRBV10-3	CAIRGEGSNQPQHF	TGTGCCATCAGGGGCGAGGGGAGCAATCAGCCCCAGCATTTT
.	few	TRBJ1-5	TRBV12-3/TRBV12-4	CASSPERTENQPQHF	TGTGCCAGCAGTCCCGAAAGGACCGAAAATCAGCCCCAGCATTTT
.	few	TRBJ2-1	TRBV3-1	CASSQDRRTASSYNEQFF	TGTGCCAGCAGCCAAGATCGGCGAACTGCTAGCTCCTACAATGAGCAGTTCTTC
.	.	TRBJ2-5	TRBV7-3	CASSSHSGEEQYF	TGTGCCAGCAGCTCCCACAGTGGGGAAGAGCAGTACTTC
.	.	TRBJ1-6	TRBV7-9	CASSPNSGSSYNSLLHF	TGTGCCAGCAGCCCCAACTCAGGGTCCTCCTATAATTCACTCCTCCACTTT
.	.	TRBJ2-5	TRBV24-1	CATSAGLWRTQYF	TGTGCCACCAGTGCTGGGCTGTGGCGGACCCAGTACTTC
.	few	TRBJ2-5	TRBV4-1	CASSQGTGPAEETQYF	TGCGCCAGCAGCCAAGGGACGGGGCCGGCGGAGGAGACCCAGTACTTC
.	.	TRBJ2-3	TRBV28	CATTGSTDTQYF	TGTGCCACGACAGGTAGCACAGATACGCAGTATTTT
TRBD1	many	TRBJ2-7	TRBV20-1	CSARDLGTGSYEQYF	TGCAGTGCTAGAGATCTCGGGACAGGCTCCTACGAGCAGTACTTC
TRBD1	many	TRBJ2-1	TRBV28	CASIEGDRYNEQFF	TGTGCCAGCATTGAAGGGGACAGGTACAATGAGCAGTTCTTC
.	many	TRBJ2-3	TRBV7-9	CASRPRQSTDTQYF	TGTGCCAGCAGACCTCGACAGAGCACAGATACGCAGTATTTT
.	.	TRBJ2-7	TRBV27	CASSGDGRYEQYF	TGTGCCAGCAGTGGGGACGGAAGATACGAGCAGTACTTC